This is a list of T cell receptor beta chains from one sample in a study of T cell repertoires in cytomegalovirus infection. Via MiXCR, TCRdb re-called the reads, giving one row per CDR3 protein. The table has roughly 720,000 distinct CDR3 sequences, 35% seen once. The sample taken for sequencing was PBMCs. These receptors were obtained from a human donor in good health (CMV status not recorded). Some clones in this sample may be carry-over from other donors' samples. CDR3s include the opening cysteine and the closing phenylalanine or tryptophan. The D gene is left open where the match is weak. Some rows have no size entry. The others give once, few or many, or a class for an expanded clone.

DNA	CDR3	size	V	J	D
TGTGCCAGTAGTATAGCAGCGCCGTCGGGGCAAGAGACCCAGTACTTC	CASSIAAPSGQETQYF	few	TRBV19	TRBJ2-5	.
TGTGCCAGCAGCCCCAGGTTGGGGCCGCGAAACACTGAAGCTTTCTTT	CASSPRLGPRNTEAFF	.	TRBV11-2	TRBJ1-1	.
TGTGCCAGCAGCCCTACGGGACTAGGGAGCACAGATACGCAGTATTTT	CASSPTGLGSTDTQYF	few	TRBV7-3	TRBJ2-3	TRBD2
TGTGCCAGCAGTGGCAACAGGAGGTCTGAAGCTTTCTTT	CASSGNRRSEAFF	few	TRBV2	TRBJ1-1	.
TGTGCCAGCAGCTTAGGTGCGGGAGGGACCCACGAGCAGTACTTC	CASSLGAGGTHEQYF	many	TRBV7-8	TRBJ2-7	TRBD2
TGTGCCAGTAGACTTGGGCAGGTGAACACTGAAGCTTTCTTT	CASRLGQVNTEAFF	.	TRBV19	TRBJ1-1	.
TGTGCCAGCGTATCGACCAGGACTAGCGGGAGGAGTTGGTACAATGAGCAGTTCTTC	CASVSTRTSGRSWYNEQFF	few	TRBV6-5	TRBJ2-1	TRBD2
TGCAGTGCTAGAGCCCCCCCCGGGTCAGGGGACTATGGCTACACCTTC	CSARAPPGSGDYGYTF	.	TRBV20-1	TRBJ1-2	.
TGTTCCACCAGCAGGACTAACTATGGCTACACCTTC	CSTSRTNYGYTF	.	TRBV15	TRBJ1-2	.
TGTGCCAGCAGTTTTTTGGGGGACCCTGAAGCTTTCTTT	CASSFLGDPEAFF	few	TRBV12-3/TRBV12-4	TRBJ1-1	.
TGTGCCAGCAGCTCGAGAGCGGCTAGCACAGATACGCAGTATTTT	CASSSRAASTDTQYF	.	TRBV7-4	TRBJ2-3	.
TGCAGTGCTAGGGGGGACAGCTCCTACGAGCAGTACTTC	CSARGDSSYEQYF	few	TRBV20-1	TRBJ2-7	TRBD1
TGCAGTGCCGCCCTAGCGCGAGACTACAATGAGCAGTTCTTC	CSAALARDYNEQFF	few	TRBV20-1	TRBJ2-1	.
TGTGCCAGCAGTTCAAGACAGAACCAAGAGACCCAGTACTTC	CASSSRQNQETQYF	.	TRBV6-5	TRBJ2-5	.
TGTGCCTGGAGTGTATTTGGGGGCTACGAGCAGTACTTC	CAWSVFGGYEQYF	.	TRBV30	TRBJ2-7	.
TGTGCCAGCAGTTACGACAAGGAGCAGTTCTTC	CASSYDKEQFF	.	TRBV28	TRBJ2-1	.
TGTGCCAGCAGTTTATTACGCATGACGAACACCGGGGAGCTGTTTTTT	CASSLLRMTNTGELFF	.	TRBV12-3/TRBV12-4	TRBJ2-2	.
TGCGCCAGCAGCTTGGATAGTAGTTCAGGGGACATTCAGTACTTC	CASSLDSSSGDIQYF	.	TRBV5-1	TRBJ2-4	.
TGCGCCAGCAGTGAATTATGGTCGGAAAAACTGTTTTTT	CASSELWSEKLFF	few	TRBV10-2	TRBJ1-4	.
TGTGCCAGCAGCTTAATGGGGGCCCTCCACTTT	CASSLMGALHF	few	TRBV7-9	TRBJ1-6	.
TGTGCCAGCCACCAACGAGTTCCGAATACGCAGTATTTT	CASHQRVPNTQYF	few	TRBV28	TRBJ2-3	.
TGCGCCAGCAGCTTGACGACAGGACTCCAAGAGACCCAGTACTTC	CASSLTTGLQETQYF	.	TRBV5-1	TRBJ2-5	.
TGTGCCAGCAGTCTCGTAGGGCCTGAAGCTTTCTTT	CASSLVGPEAFF	many	TRBV28	TRBJ1-1	.
TGTGCCACCAGCAGAGAAGGACAGGGAGATCAGCCCCAGCATTTT	CATSREGQGDQPQHF	.	TRBV15	TRBJ1-5	TRBD1
TGCAGCGCCGTAGGAGGGGCGGACTATGGCTACACCTTC	CSAVGGADYGYTF	.	TRBV29-1	TRBJ1-2	.
TGTGCCAGCAGTATCCGCGCAGATACGCAGTATTTT	CASSIRADTQYF	.	TRBV28	TRBJ2-3	.
TGTGCCAGCAGCTTACGGGAGGGAATCCGAGAGACCCAGTACTTC	CASSLREGIRETQYF	.	TRBV11-2	TRBJ2-5	TRBD2
TGTGCCAGCAGTAAGATGCCGGTCCACGTGTCTTACAATGAGCAGTTCTTC	CASSKMPVHVSYNEQFF	few	TRBV7-2	TRBJ2-1	.
TGTGCCAGTAGTATAGATCGCGGAGAGACTGAAGCTTTCTTT	CASSIDRGETEAFF	few	TRBV19	TRBJ1-1	.
TGTGCCAGCAGCCCCCGGACTAGCGGAGGTGGGACCGGGGAGCTGTTTTTT	CASSPRTSGGGTGELFF	many	TRBV7-8	TRBJ2-2	TRBD2
TGTGCCAGCAGTGAAGGAGGAGGGGTGGTAGAGACCCAGTACTTC	CASSEGGGVVETQYF	few	TRBV6-1	TRBJ2-5	.
TGTGCCAGCAGAGGGGTGTCCAGTACAGGACACAATGAGCAGTTCTTC	CASRGVSSTGHNEQFF	few	TRBV2	TRBJ2-1	.
TGTGCCAGCAGTTCTAGGGCCCTAAATGAAAAACTGTTTTTT	CASSSRALNEKLFF	.	TRBV28	TRBJ1-4	.
TGTGCCAGCACCAAGACAGACCTGAACACTGAAGCTTTCTTT	CASTKTDLNTEAFF	many	TRBV12-3/TRBV12-4	TRBJ1-1	.
TGTGCCAGCAGCTTAGGTTTGGGGACAGGGAGCACAGATACGCAGTATTTT	CASSLGLGTGSTDTQYF	few	TRBV7-2	TRBJ2-3	TRBD1
TGTGCCAGCAGCCCCCATCAGCCCCAGCATTTT	CASSPHQPQHF	few	TRBV14	TRBJ1-5	.
TGTGCCAGCAGCCCACCCGACAGGGTCGGGGAAAAACTGTTTTTT	CASSPPDRVGEKLFF	few	TRBV11-2	TRBJ1-4	TRBD1
TGTGCCAGCAGCCATACCCGGACTAGCGGGAGGCCAAGGCGGGACTACGAGCAGTACTTC	CASSHTRTSGRPRRDYEQYF	.	TRBV11-2	TRBJ2-7	TRBD2
TGTGCCAGCAGCTTACTCTTTACAGGGGGCACTGAAGCTTTCTTT	CASSLLFTGGTEAFF	many	TRBV7-2	TRBJ1-1	TRBD1
TGCAGCGTTGGGAAAGGGAGGAATGAAAAACTGTTTTTT	CSVGKGRNEKLFF	.	TRBV29-1	TRBJ1-4	.
TGTGCCAGCAAGCTCGGGGGAGAGGCCGGGGAGCTGTTTTTT	CASKLGGEAGELFF	.	TRBV6-1	TRBJ2-2	.
TGTGCCACCAGCGAATTAGCGGAGCAAGAGACCCAGTACTTC	CATSELAEQETQYF	few	TRBV15	TRBJ2-5	.
TGTGCCAGCAGCTTACTCTTTAGCCAACAAGCCACCGGGGAGCTGTTTTTT	CASSLLFSQQATGELFF	.	TRBV7-6	TRBJ2-2	.
TGTGCCAGCAGCTTAGAATCGGCAGGGGAGGTCACCGGGGAGCTGTTTTTT	CASSLESAGEVTGELFF	.	TRBV7-9	TRBJ2-2	.
TGTGCCAGCAGTATACAGGTGACTCAGCCCCAGCATTTT	CASSIQVTQPQHF	few	TRBV12-3/TRBV12-4	TRBJ1-5	.
TGTGCCACCAGACCAACAGGGAAGCGGGAAGTGGATGAGCAGTTCTTC	CATRPTGKREVDEQFF	.	TRBV15	TRBJ2-1	.